This is a list of T cell receptor beta chains from one sample in a study of blood T cell repertoires in COVID-19. Here immunoSEQ multiplex PCR was the method, and the copy in TCRdb shows in-frame clones only, minus some. Of hundreds of thousands of clones in the sample, 88% were seen once. Sequencing was done on a sample of peripheral blood. These receptors came from a woman aged 50 to 60 with active or convalescent COVID-19. Both conserved end residues are part of each CDR3. The D gene is left open where the match is weak. For some rows the clone size is stated as once, few or many, or as a class when expanded; others skip it.

clone_size	d_call	j_call	v_call	cdr3_aa	cdr3_nt
.	TRBD1	TRBJ1-3	TRBV7-2	CASSFTGTAGNTIYF	TGTGCCAGCAGCTTCACTGGGACAGCTGGAAACACCATATATTTT
.	TRBD1	TRBJ1-5	TRBV2	CASRRDRVNNQPQHF	TGTGCCAGCAGGCGGGACAGGGTGAACAATCAGCCCCAGCATTTT
.	.	TRBJ2-3	TRBV4-1	CASSQDGGTDTQYF	TGCGCCAGCAGCCAAGACGGGGGAACAGATACGCAGTATTTT
.	TRBD2	TRBJ2-7	TRBV7-2	CASSLGGLASYEQYF	TGTGCCAGCAGCTTAGGGGGACTAGCGAGCTACGAGCAGTACTTC
.	.	TRBJ2-7	TRBV28	CASSLPNRAYEQYF	TGTGCCAGCAGTTTGCCCAACAGGGCCTACGAGCAGTACTTC
.	.	TRBJ1-1	TRBV6-6	CASSIPDRLNTEAFF	TGTGCCAGCAGTATACCCGACAGGCTGAACACTGAAGCTTTCTTT
.	TRBD2	TRBJ2-2	TRBV5-1	CASSLDGSGRAGELFF	TGCGCCAGCAGCTTGGACGGCAGCGGGAGGGCCGGGGAGCTGTTTTTT
.	.	TRBJ2-2	TRBV29-1	CSVLAERNTGELFF	TGCAGCGTTCTGGCGGAGAGGAACACCGGGGAGCTGTTTTTT
.	TRBD1	TRBJ1-1	TRBV19	CASSPRTGGQNTEAFF	TGTGCCAGTAGTCCCCGGACAGGGGGCCAGAACACTGAAGCTTTCTTT
.	TRBD1	TRBJ2-7	TRBV6-6	CASSPLGQGAYSYEQYF	TGTGCCAGCAGTCCACTAGGACAGGGGGCTTACTCCTACGAGCAGTACTTC
.	.	TRBJ1-3	TRBV7-2	CASSPAGSRRAGNTIYF	TGTGCCAGCAGCCCAGCCGGCTCCCGCAGGGCGGGAAACACCATATATTTT
.	TRBD2	TRBJ2-1	TRBV13	CASSPRTSGANEQFF	TGTGCCAGCAGCCCTCGGACTAGCGGAGCCAATGAGCAGTTCTTC
.	.	TRBJ1-2	TRBV19	CASSPRGGYGYTF	TGTGCCAGTAGTCCCAGGGGCGGCTATGGCTACACCTTC
.	TRBD1	TRBJ2-3	TRBV18	CASSRRTGTDTQYF	TGTGCCAGCTCACGAAGGACAGGGACAGATACGCAGTATTTT
.	.	TRBJ1-4	TRBV27	CASRVGATNEKLFF	TGTGCCAGCAGGGTCGGAGCAACTAATGAAAAACTGTTTTTT
.	.	TRBJ2-1	TRBV30	CAWNRDNEQFF	TGTGCCTGGAACAGGGACAATGAGCAGTTCTTC
.	.	TRBJ2-1	TRBV6-5	CASSYRGISYNEQFF	TGTGCCAGCAGTTACAGGGGGATCTCCTACAATGAGCAGTTCTTC
once	.	TRBJ2-7	TRBV6-2/TRBV6-3	CASSYFVRGYEQYF	TGTGCCAGCAGTTACTTCGTCAGGGGTTACGAGCAGTACTTC
once	.	TRBJ2-4	TRBV4-3	CASSLRRGGAKNIQYF	TGCGCCAGCAGCCTACGTCGGGGAGGAGCCAAAAACATTCAGTACTTC
.	.	TRBJ2-3	TRBV7-8	CASSSNPSSTDTQYF	TGTGCCAGCAGCTCTAATCCTAGCAGCACAGATACGCAGTATTTT
.	TRBD2	TRBJ2-5	TRBV3-1/TRBV3-2	CASSHTGTSKETQYF	TGTGCCAGCAGCCATACCGGGACTAGTAAAGAGACCCAGTACTTC